These 26 T cell receptor beta chains share one sample of origin, sequenced in a study of monozygotic twins with inflammatory bowel disease. TCRdb processed the 5' RACE reads again and assigns one entry to each CDR3 protein, with no DNA. This sample's table has fewer than 450,000 distinct CDR3 sequences. The source material was blood. These receptor sequences come from a human donor with ulcerative colitis or Crohn's disease, or a healthy co-twin of an affected twin (not recorded which).

This chain connects TRBV20-1 to TRBJ2-1. The V gene's germline CDR1 is DFQATT and CDR2 SNEGSKA (reference sequence). The CDR3 runs 13 residues. CDR3 amino acids: CSPREASYNEQFF.

This chain connects TRBV20-1 to TRBJ2-3. From germline, CDR1 is DFQATT and CDR2 SNEGSKA (reference sequence). The CDR3 runs 14 residues. The CDR3: CSARDRAFTDTQYF.

The chain couples TRBV15 to TRBJ1-2; the TCRdb call, TRBD1, lacks DNA for checking. Germline V gives CDR1 LNHNV, CDR2 YYDKDF (reference sequence). This CDR3 contains 14 residues. The CDR3 reads CATSRDNALVGYTF.

The chain has TRBV4-1 and TRBJ1-4; TCRdb's D call, TRBD1, is unchecked because there is no DNA. CDR3 length: 15 amino acids. Germline V gene lookup returns CDR1 MGHRA and CDR2 YSYEKL. Here the CDR3 reads CASSQVAGVNEKLFF.

V is TRBV11-3 and J is TRBJ2-2; with no DNA, the TCRdb D assignment of TRBD2 cannot be verified. CDR3 length: 16 amino acids. The germline CDR1 and CDR2 sequences are SGHNT and YENEEA. The CDR3 protein is CASSPKSGVLGGELFF.

This chain joins TRBV20-1 and TRBJ1-5; the TRBD1 assignment by TCRdb is unverifiable without DNA. The germline V gene has CDR1 DFQATT and CDR2 SNEGSKA (reference sequence). The CDR3 has 14 amino acids. CDR3 amino acids: CSASRGYSNQPQHF.

The J gene is TRBJ2-3, the V gene TRBV7-6. Germline CDR1 reads SGHVS; CDR2 reads FNYEAQ. CDR3 length equals 13 residues. CDR3 loop: CASSLKITDTQYF. Using reference TRBV7-6 and TRBJ2-3 for the parts outside the CDR3, the full variable domain is GAGVSQSPRYKVTKRGQDVALRCDPISGHVSLYWYRQALGQGPEFLTYFNYEAQQDKSGLPNDRFSAERPEGSISTLTIQRTEQRDSAMYRCASSLKITDTQYFGPGTRLTVL.

The chain employs TRBV7-2 and TRBJ2-3. Germline V gene lookup returns CDR1 SGHTA and CDR2 FQGNSA. This CDR3 is built from 14 residues. CDR3 in amino acids: CASSYIIRADTQYF.

This rearrangement joins TRBV4-1 to TRBJ1-3; the TRBD1 assignment by TCRdb is unverifiable without DNA. This CDR3 comprises 20 residues. The germline V gene encodes CDR1 MGHRA and CDR2 YSYEKL. CDR3 protein: CASSQDRGQGASFSGNTIYF.

The chain couples TRBV6-2 or TRBV6-3 to TRBJ1-4. Germline CDR1 reads MNHEY; CDR2 reads SVGEGT. The CDR3 runs to 15 residues. CDR3 amino acids: CASSFVGDANEKLFF.

The rearrangement uses TRBV20-1 and TRBJ1-6. Germline V CDR1 and CDR2: DFQATT, SNEGSKA (reference sequence). The CDR3 is 14 residues long. CDR3 sequence: CSAGGHFINSPLHF.

The chain couples TRBV27 to TRBJ2-3; the D call of TRBD1 rests on TCRdb alone, since no DNA is present to check it. In germline, CDR1 is MNHEY, CDR2 SMNVEV (reference sequence). There are 15 residues in the CDR3. The CDR3 here is CASRSVTGRTDTQYF.

The chain couples TRBV5-1 to TRBJ1-1; the TCRdb call, TRBD1, lacks DNA for checking. This CDR3 comprises 14 residues. Germline V gene sequence: CDR1 SGHRS, CDR2 YFSETQ. The CDR3 loop is CASSSGQRNTEAFF.

This chain uses TRBV20-1 with TRBJ1-6; checking the TCRdb D call of TRBD1 is not possible without DNA. The germline gives CDR1 DFQATT, CDR2 SNEGSKA (reference sequence). CDR3 size: 14 residues. The CDR3 sequence is CSAKADRGNSPLHF.

V gene TRBV6-5 combines with J gene TRBJ1-1; the TCRdb call, TRBD1, lacks DNA for checking. Germline CDR1 is MNHEY and CDR2 is SVGAGI. The CDR3 runs 13 residues. CDR3 sequence: CASSYLQGREAFF.

CDR3 amino acids: CSARTRVVNTEAFF. The rearrangement links TRBV20-1 to TRBJ1-1. Germline values: CDR1 DFQATT, CDR2 SNEGSKA (reference sequence). The CDR3 is 14 residues long.

V gene TRBV6-2 or TRBV6-3 combines with J gene TRBJ2-3; lacking DNA, the TRBD2 call made by TCRdb goes unchecked. Germline assignment: CDR1 MNHEY and CDR2 SVGEGT. The CDR3 covers 14 residues. The CDR3 region is CASSYLAGADTQYF.

The chain uses TRBV5-1 and TRBJ1-5; there is no DNA to check the TCRdb D call of TRBD1. The germline V gene has CDR1 SGHRS and CDR2 YFSETQ. The CDR3 loop spans 17 amino acids. The CDR3 protein is CASSLWAIQGSNQPQHF. The full variable domain, its missing parts supplied by reference TRBV5-1 and TRBJ1-5, is KAGVTQTPRYLIKTRGQQVTLSCSPISGHRSVSWYQQTPGQGLQFLFEYFSETQRNKGNFPGRFSGRQFSNSRSEMNVSTLELGDSALYLCASSLWAIQGSNQPQHFGDGTRLSIL.

The rearrangement joins TRBV29-1 to TRBJ2-1. CDR1 SQVTM and CDR2 ANQGSEA come from the germline V gene. The CDR3 contains 16 residues. The CDR3: CSVEATSPQTYNEQFF.

The gene calls are TRBV5-1 and TRBJ1-6; the TCRdb D gene call, TRBD1, has no DNA to confirm it. The CDR3 length is 15 residues. Germline CDR1 is SGHRS and CDR2 is YFSETQ. This CDR3 reads CASSSGQGRDSPLHF. Filled out from reference TRBV5-1 and TRBJ1-6, the complete variable domain reads KAGVTQTPRYLIKTRGQQVTLSCSPISGHRSVSWYQQTPGQGLQFLFEYFSETQRNKGNFPGRFSGRQFSNSRSEMNVSTLELGDSALYLCASSSGQGRDSPLHFGNGTRLTVT.

J is TRBJ2-2 and V is TRBV11-1; the TCRdb call, TRBD2, lacks DNA for checking. Germline V lookup: CDR1 SGHAT, CDR2 FQDESV (reference sequence). The CDR3 is 20 amino acids. CDR3 region: CASSLGHSADVLGGTGELFF.

This chain joins TRBV7-2 and TRBJ1-2; TCRdb selects TRBD1, and the lack of DNA leaves this call unchecked. CDR1 and CDR2 from the germline V gene are SGHTA and FQGNSA. The CDR3 is 15 residues long. CDR3 sequence: CASSLTRGQGYGYTF.

The chain has TRBV5-5 and TRBJ2-3; TCRdb lists TRBD2, though no DNA is available to test this call. CDR3 length: 14 residues. Germline CDR1 reads SGHKS; CDR2 reads YYEKEE (reference sequence). CDR3 region: CASSFLRGADTQYF.

This chain links TRBV18 with TRBJ1-5. Germline V gene sequence: CDR1 KGHSH, CDR2 LQKENI. The CDR3 sequence is 14 residues long. The CDR3 loop reads CASSPWDSNQPQHF.

The genes are TRBV12-3 or TRBV12-4 and TRBJ1-1; the TRBD1 assignment by TCRdb is unverifiable without DNA. CDR3 length: 15 residues. This CDR3 reads CASSFDRGRFTEAFF.

CDR3 sequence reads: CASSHEAGTGGSPLHF. The V gene is TRBV5-1, the J gene TRBJ1-6; the D gene TCRdb calls, TRBD1, cannot be checked with no DNA. Germline V gives CDR1 SGHRS, CDR2 YFSETQ. This CDR3 region has 16 residues.